What follows describes a single T cell receptor beta chain. Its specificity is not known. Indicated time point: week 47, end of study. The content of each vaccine dose was 300 ug of mutant IDH1 20-mer peptide, and topical imiquimod accompanied it. All eight of the vaccinations patients received fell in weeks 1, 3, 5, 7, 11, 15, 19 and 23. Astrocytomas found in donors were new, WHO grade 3 or 4, IDH1-mutant and ATRX-lost. This CDR3 region has 13 residues. V lost 2 bases to trimming and J lost 4 bases, with 7 bases between them. CDR1 and CDR2 from the germline V gene are SEHNR and FQNEAQ (reference sequence). TCRdb's table, derived via immunoSEQ multiplex PCR, lists solely in-frame clones and lacks some. Of around 33,000 clones listed, around nine tenths are singletons. The data originate from a study of a mutant IDH1 vaccine in newly diagnosed glioma.

The sample was PBMCs, taken from a glioma patient whose treatment included an IDH1 peptide vaccine. This TCR was sampled from a woman aged 25 to 39 with glioma. The chain has TRBV7-9 and TRBJ2-3; the D is unclear. The CDR3 DNA is TGTGCCAGCAGCTTATTTGGGGCAGATACGCAGTATTTT. This codes for CASSLFGADTQYF.